Listed here are 29 T cell receptor beta chains from one sample, sequenced in a study of blood T cells in healthy people across ages (dated by TCRdb to the mid-2010s). Library preparation used 5' RACE. The sequencer listed for this sample is Illumina HiSeq 2500. A second PCR of roughly 7 to 12 cycles was performed with a sample-barcoded 5' primer and a J-beta primer mix. The public sequencing data were trimmed at Q25 with fastp and processed into clonotypes with MiXCR by TCRdb, which kept only in-frame beta chains. For every CDR3 protein sequence, its rows merge into one entry that carries the most common genes and DNA. This sample holds roughly 860,000 distinct CDR3 sequences; about 62% were observed only once. The leading ten clones occupy around 30% of the sample. The material sequenced was blood. All receptors derive from a man between 25 and 39 years old in good health.

This clonotype was picked up a small number of times. The chain joins TRBV7-3 to TRBJ2-1, with 8 bases matching TRBD1. Per germline, CDR1 SGHTA and CDR2 FQGTGA. V lost 2 bases, J lost 3 bases, and 3 bases stayed unmatched. CDR3 length: 15 residues. CDR3 region: CASSLLQGGYNEQFF. The CDR3 DNA reads TGTGCCAGCAGCTTACTACAGGGGGGCTACAATGAGCAGTTCTTC.

This clonotype was seen ten or more times. The chain uses TRBV10-3 and TRBJ2-1; D gene ambiguous. V dropped 2 bases and J dropped 9 bases, with 8 bases sitting between them. From germline, CDR1 is ENHRY and CDR2 SYGVKD. The CDR3 is 12 residues long. This chain's CDR3 is CAISEASFEQFF. The CDR3 DNA sequence: TGTGCCATCAGTGAGGCGAGTTTTGAGCAGTTCTTC.

This clonotype was counted a few times. This chain joins TRBV7-9 and TRBJ2-7, with a weak D call TRBD2 (6 bases). The V end lost 3 bases, the J end lost 3 bases, and 18 bases lay between the germline ends. This CDR3 comprises 16 residues. Germline V CDR1 and CDR2: SEHNR, FQNEAQ (reference sequence). In DNA, the CDR3 is TGTGCCAGCAGCTTCCTTGGTGGAGGGATGGGCTACGAGCAGTACTTC. Translation gives CASSFLGGGMGYEQYF.

This chain joins TRBV7-9 and TRBJ2-1, with 13 bases that match TRBD2. CDR1 SEHNR and CDR2 FQNEAQ come from the germline V gene (reference sequence). J gave up 2 bases and V 5 bases, and 3 bases lay outside the gene matches. The CDR3 covers 16 residues. CDR3 sequence reads: CASSRTSGGPYNEQFF. CDR3 DNA: TGTGCCAGCAGCCGGACTAGCGGGGGACCCTACAATGAGCAGTTCTTC.

The chain couples TRBV4-3 to TRBJ2-7, with D maybe TRBD2 (5 bases). V was pared by 3 bases and J by 7 bases, with 25 bases between. Germline V gene lookup returns CDR1 LGHNA and CDR2 YSLEER. The CDR3 runs to 17 residues. The CDR3 coding sequence is TGCGCCAGCAGCCAGGAACTCAAACTAGAGCGTAACGAGGAGCAGTACTTC. Encoded protein: CASSQELKLERNEEQYF.

This clonotype has a handful of counts. This chain joins TRBV12-3 or TRBV12-4 and TRBJ2-7; 7 positions match TRBD1. This CDR3 is 15 amino acids long. V gave up 3 bases and J gave up 2 bases; unmatched junction bases: 7. CDR3 amino acids: CASSLRGGAAYEQYF. The CDR3 bases are TGTGCCAGCAGTTTGCGAGGGGGCGCCGCCTACGAGCAGTACTTC.

This clonotype appeared a few times. The rearrangement links TRBV10-3 to TRBJ2-5; D perhaps matches TRBD1 (5 bases). CDR1 and CDR2 from the germline V gene are ENHRY and SYGVKD. V lost 3 bases to trimming and J lost 5 bases, with 7 bases between them. The CDR3 has 12 amino acids. CDR3 in DNA: TGTGCCATCAGTGAACAGGTTGAGACCCAGTACTTC. Translating gives CAISEQVETQYF.

The chain links TRBV7-9 to TRBJ2-3; TRBD2 is a possible D gene (5 bases). The V gene's germline CDR1 is SEHNR and CDR2 FQNEAQ (reference sequence). The V gene lost 3 bases and the J gene lost 8 bases, with 15 bases spanning the gap. The CDR3 length is 14 residues. The CDR3, as DNA: TGTGCCAGCAGCTTGTCCCTGCGTGGAGGTACGCAGTATTTT. Its translation: CASSLSLRGGTQYF.

The rearrangement uses TRBV6-1 and TRBJ2-5, with D perhaps TRBD1 (5 bases). Trimming took off 9 bases at V and 2 bases at J, with 10 bases between the two ends. The CDR3 extends over 12 amino acids. Germline V gives CDR1 MNHNS, CDR2 SASEGT. CDR3 coding DNA: TGTGCCAGTGGACCAGGGCAAGAGACCCAGTACTTC. Protein: CASGPGQETQYF.

This chain uses TRBV6-1 with TRBJ2-4, with 8 positions matching TRBD2. The DNA end is more similar to TRBJ2-7, so the J call may be wrong. Germline V lookup: CDR1 MNHNS, CDR2 SASEGT. The CDR3 is 12 amino acids. Here the CDR3 reads CAIRPGRVEQYF. DNA of the CDR3: TGTGCCATCCGTCCCGGGAGGGTCGAGCAGTACTTC.

The rearrangement links TRBV7-9 to TRBJ1-2, with 9 bases fitting TRBD1. This CDR3 is 16 amino acids long. Germline-derived CDR1 and CDR2 are SEHNR and FQNEAQ (reference sequence). V lost 8 bases to trimming and J lost 3 bases; unmatched junction nucleotides: 13. The CDR3 sequence is CASVTDRGGPHYGYTF. CDR3 DNA sequence: TGTGCCAGCGTTACGGACAGGGGAGGCCCCCACTATGGCTACACCTTC.

This clonotype was seen a few times. The chain links TRBV9 to TRBJ2-1; D is ambiguous. The germline gives CDR1 SGDLS, CDR2 YYNGEE. The V end lost 4 bases, the J end lost 5 bases, and 7 bases lay between the germline ends. This CDR3 comprises 12 residues. The CDR3 nucleotides read TGTGCCAGCAGCAAAACCAACAATGAGCAGTTCTTC. It is translated as CASSKTNNEQFF. Full variable domain (remainder filled in from reference TRBV9 and TRBJ2-1): DSGVTQTPKHLITATGQRVTLRCSPRSGDLSVYWYQQSLDQGLQFLIQYYNGEERAKGNILERFSAQQFPDLHSELNLSSLELGDSALYFCASSKTNNEQFFGPGTRLTVL.

About this clonotype itself: A read error may produce the germline difference seen at one junction end. This chain links TRBV11-1 with TRBJ2-1, with no clear D. The CDR3 is 13 amino acids. The V gene's germline CDR1 is SGHAT and CDR2 FQDESV (reference sequence). The CDR3 reads CASSVASYNEQFF. The CDR3, as DNA: TGTGCCAGCAGCGTAGCCTCTTACAATGAGCAGTTCTTC. The complete variable domain, with remaining parts taken from reference TRBV11-1 and TRBJ2-1, reads EAEVAQSPRYKITEKSQAVAFWCDPISGHATLYWYRQILGQGPELLVQFQDESVVDDSQLPKDRFSAERLKGVDSTLKIQPAELGDSAMYLCASSVASYNEQFFGPGTRLTVL.

J is TRBJ2-2 and V is TRBV30; no clear D. V was cut by 5 bases and J by 4 bases, with 17 bases left in between. The germline V gene encodes CDR1 GTSNPN and CDR2 SVGIG (reference sequence). The CDR3 is made up of 15 amino acids. The CDR3 DNA reads as TGTGCCTGGGGTAAGGTGACAAGGATCACCGGGGAGCTGTTTTTT. Protein product: CAWGKVTRITGELFF.

V is TRBV29-1 and J is TRBJ1-2; D possibly corresponds to TRBD1 (5 bases). From germline, CDR1 is SQVTM and CDR2 ANQGSEA. The germline V and J ends were trimmed by 3 bases and 2 bases, with 10 bases remaining between them. The CDR3 has 13 amino acids. The CDR3 protein is CSVDRGMNYGYTF. The CDR3 DNA sequence: TGCAGCGTTGATAGGGGCATGAACTATGGCTACACCTTC.

The J gene is TRBJ1-5, the V gene TRBV4-3; a weak D match, TRBD1 (5 bases). V shed 4 bases and J shed 9 bases, with 13 bases lying between them. Germline loops: CDR1 LGHNA, CDR2 YSLEER. CDR3 size: 13 residues. The CDR3 nucleotides are TGCGCCAGCAGCCCGGACACGGATCGGCCCCAGCATTTT. It encodes CASSPDTDRPQHF.

The rearrangement joins TRBV3-1 to TRBJ2-4, with a possible D match to TRBD2 (5 bases). The end of the DNA aligns better with TRBJ2-5, so the J call may be wrong. The CDR3 is made up of 15 amino acids. The germline CDR1 and CDR2 sequences are LGHDT and YNNKEL (reference sequence). This CDR3 is CASSQDGGWVETQYF. The CDR3 coding sequence is TGTGCCAGCAGCCAAGATGGCGGGTGGGTGGAGACCCAGTACTTC.

The V gene is TRBV5-6, the J gene TRBJ1-6; D not resolved. V was cut by 2 bases and J by 5 bases, with 14 bases left in between. Germline V gene data show CDR1 as SGHDT and CDR2 as YYEEEE. The CDR3 spans 16 residues. Here the CDR3 reads CASSFRAGSHNSPLHF. The CDR3 bases are TGTGCCAGCAGCTTCCGGGCTGGGAGTCATAATTCACCCCTCCACTTT.

This sequence joins TRBV12-3 or TRBV12-4 and TRBJ1-5; D unresolved. V shed 4 bases and J shed 1 base, with 20 bases lying between them. The CDR3 consists of 18 residues. The CDR3 spells CASSSPNPGVGSNQPQHF. The CDR3 DNA reads as TGTGCCAGCAGTTCACCCAATCCTGGGGTAGGGAGCAATCAGCCCCAGCATTTT.

The chain is built from TRBV6-2 or TRBV6-3 and TRBJ2-4; 7 bases are shared with TRBD1. Judging by the DNA end, TRBJ2-7 fits better; the J call may be wrong. Germline loops: CDR1 MNHEY, CDR2 SVGEGT. CDR3 size: 14 residues. DNA for the CDR3: TGTGCCAGCAGTACGTGGACAGGCCCCTACGAGCAGTACTTC. It specifies CASSTWTGPYEQYF.

The chain employs TRBV7-8 and TRBJ2-1, with 7 positions matching TRBD2. This CDR3 has 15 residues. The germline V gene encodes CDR1 SGHVS and CDR2 FQNEAQ. V gave up 5 bases and J gave up 6 bases; unmatched junction bases: 10. The CDR3 here is CASSPLGAGVNEQFF. The DNA for the CDR3 is TGTGCCAGCAGCCCACTAGGTGCGGGGGTCAATGAGCAGTTCTTC.

The chain uses TRBV12-3 or TRBV12-4 and TRBJ1-4; D uncertain. This CDR3 spans 17 amino acids. V dropped 2 bases and J dropped 0 bases, with 13 bases sitting between them. The CDR3, as DNA: TGTGCCAGCAGTTTATTCGGTCCTTCGACAACTAATGAAAAACTGTTTTTT. Protein: CASSLFGPSTTNEKLFF.

The rearrangement uses TRBV28 and TRBJ2-3; weak D call: TRBD1 (6 bases). The V and J ends lost 7 bases and 6 bases respectively, with 20 bases between them. The CDR3 spans 15 residues. Per germline, CDR1 MDHEN and CDR2 SYDVKM. CDR3 sequence reads: CASTKRGSSDDTQYF. CDR3 DNA: TGTGCCAGCACCAAAAGGGGGTCCTCAGATGATACGCAGTATTTT.

V usage is TRBV28 and J usage is TRBJ2-1; D gene ambiguous. This CDR3 is 14 amino acids long. Germline loops: CDR1 MDHEN, CDR2 SYDVKM. With 3 bases removed from V and 8 bases from J, the gap between germline ends came to 14 bases. The CDR3 coding sequence is TGTGCCAGCAGTTTCCCGGACCTACGCTATGAGCAGTTCTTC. It yields the protein CASSFPDLRYEQFF. The variable domain in full, completed from reference TRBV28 and TRBJ2-1, reads DVKVTQSSRYLVKRTGEKVFLECVQDMDHENMFWYRQDPGLGLRLIYFSYDVKMKEKGDIPEGYSVSREKKERFSLILESASTNQTSMYLCASSFPDLRYEQFFGPGTRLTVL.

CDR3 nucleotides: TGCAGTGCAAGACAGGGATCCGAGACCCAGTACTTC. Its translation: CSARQGSETQYF. This chain joins TRBV20-1 and TRBJ2-5, with 7 bases matching TRBD1. Germline CDR1 and CDR2: DFQATT and SNEGSKA (reference sequence). This CDR3 is 12 amino acids long. V trimming: 6 bases; J trimming: 5 bases; junction bases outside the gene matches: 6.

Only a few counts were recorded for this clonotype. The V gene is TRBV7-8, the J gene TRBJ1-1, with 7 positions matching TRBD1. Looked up from germline, CDR1 is SGHVS and CDR2 is FQNEAQ. The CDR3 is made up of 15 amino acids. Losses at the gene ends were 2 bases for V and 3 bases for J; bases not matched to a gene: 6. CDR3 in amino acids: CASSLRVRGDTEAFF. The CDR3 DNA is TGTGCCAGCAGCTTAAGGGTCAGGGGGGACACTGAAGCTTTCTTT. The variable domain in full, completed from reference TRBV7-8 and TRBJ1-1, reads GAGVSQSPRYKVAKRGQDVALRCDPISGHVSLFWYQQALGQGPEFLTYFQNEAQLDKSGLPSDRFFAERPEGSVSTLKIQRTQQEDSAVYLCASSLRVRGDTEAFFGQGTRLTVV.

CDR3 in amino acids: CASTEEGRRIYEQYF. In DNA, the CDR3 is TGTGCCAGCACCGAGGAAGGTCGGCGAATATACGAGCAGTACTTC. This chain connects TRBV6-1 to TRBJ2-7, with no clear D. The CDR3 is 15 residues long. The germline V gene has CDR1 MNHNS and CDR2 SASEGT. V was cut by 7 bases and J by 4 bases, with 20 bases left in between.

This chain uses TRBV9 with TRBJ1-5; TRBD1 agrees at 7 bases. The germline gives CDR1 SGDLS, CDR2 YYNGEE. V lost 3 bases and J lost 2; bases outside the gene matches: 5. CDR3 size: 15 residues. The CDR3 protein is CASSGGGQGNQPQHF. CDR3 DNA: TGTGCCAGCAGCGGTGGAGGACAGGGCAATCAGCCCCAGCATTTT. The whole variable domain, filled in from reference TRBV9 and TRBJ1-5, reads DSGVTQTPKHLITATGQRVTLRCSPRSGDLSVYWYQQSLDQGLQFLIQYYNGEERAKGNILERFSAQQFPDLHSELNLSSLELGDSALYFCASSGGGQGNQPQHFGDGTRLSIL.

The chain couples TRBV25-1 to TRBJ1-6; TRBD1 is a possible D gene (6 bases). V lost 3 bases to trimming and J lost 9 bases, with 18 bases between them. The CDR3 is 16 residues long. Germline CDR1 is MGHDK and CDR2 is SYGVNS. The CDR3 protein is CASSDWVGGASSPLHF. The CDR3 nucleotides are TGTGCCAGCAGTGATTGGGTCGGGGGGGCGTCTTCACCCCTCCACTTT. The full variable domain, in which reference TRBV25-1 and TRBJ1-6 provide the parts outside the CDR3, is EADIYQTPRYLVIGTGKKITLECSQTMGHDKMYWYQQDPGMELHLIHYSYGVNSTEKGDLSSESTVSRIRTEHFPLTLESARPSHTSQYLCASSDWVGGASSPLHFGNGTRLTVT.